This TCR beta chain came from a study of T cell changes during pregnancy in multiple sclerosis. As regards this clone: Its ends do not fully match the called genes, so a read error is possible.

Profiling relied on immunoSEQ multiplex PCR, and the TCRdb table lists in-frame clones only, not all of them. The data show tens of thousands of clones, roughly 92% seen once. There are 14 residues in the CDR3. Germline CDR1 is MDHEN and CDR2 is SYDVKM. The rearrangement joins TRBV28 to TRBJ2-5; the match to TRBD2 covers 10 bases. Sequenced here: peripheral blood, sampled before pregnancy. This TCR was sampled from a female donor with multiple sclerosis, enrolled in a pregnancy study. For the CDR3, the DNA is TGTGCCACGGGAAGGACTAGCGGCCAAAAGACCCAGTACTTC. Amino acids: CATGRTSGQKTQYF.